Listed here are 5 T cell receptor beta chains from one sample, sequenced in a study of cytomegalovirus exposure and HLA in healthy donors. PCR primers comprised 60 Vbeta and 13 Jbeta primers. The table came from immunoSEQ multiplex PCR; TCRdb's copy has only in-frame clones and leaves some out. The sample contains about 140,000 clones, roughly 80% of which appear only once. Source material: PBMCs. The receptors come from a man aged 35 to 55 in good health and CMV-seronegative.

V gene TRBV18 combines with J gene TRBJ2-6; 10 nucleotides match TRBD1. This CDR3 is built from 19 residues. The germline CDR1 and CDR2 sequences are KGHSH and LQKENI. With 3 bases clipped from V and 0 bases from J, the junction kept 8 bases outside the gene matches. The CDR3 DNA sequence: TGTGCCAGCTCACCCCGGGACAGGGGTCCGTTCTCTGGGGCCAACGTCCTGACTTTC. Protein: CASSPRDRGPFSGANVLTF. The entire variable domain, with the rest obtained from reference TRBV18 and TRBJ2-6, is as follows: NAGVMQNPRHLVRRRGQEARLRCSPMKGHSHVYWYRQLPEEGLKFMVYLQKENIIDESGMPKERFSAEFPKEGPSILRIQQVVRGDSAAYFCASSPRDRGPFSGANVLTFGAGSRLTVL.

Concerning this clone itself: Mismatch with germline at one junction end may stem from a read error. The genes are TRBV2 and TRBJ2-3; TRBD2 aligns across 14 bases. The germline CDR1 and CDR2 sequences are SNHLY and FYNNEI. CDR3 length: 16 residues. The CDR3 here is CASSATSGGETDMQYF. For the CDR3, the DNA is TGTGCCAGCAGTGCGACTAGCGGGGGGGAGACAGATATGCAGTATTTT.

The gene calls are TRBV11-3 and TRBJ1-1; TRBD1 aligns across 7 bases. The CDR3 is 14 amino acids. The junction had 3 bases not matched to a gene; V was cut back by 4 bases and J by 1 base. Germline V lookup: CDR1 SGHNT, CDR2 YENEEA. This CDR3 is CASSSTGPNTEAFF. CDR3 DNA: TGTGCCAGCAGCTCGACAGGGCCGAACACTGAAGCTTTCTTT. Full variable domain (rest looked up from reference TRBV11-3 and TRBJ1-1): EAGVVQSPRYKIIEKKQPVAFWCNPISGHNTLYWYLQNLGQGPELLIRYENEEAVDDSQLPKDRFSAERLKGVDSTLKIQPAELGDSAVYLCASSSTGPNTEAFFGQGTRLTVV.

The V and J genes are TRBV6-6 and TRBJ2-3, with D perhaps matching TRBD1 (5 bases). CDR1 is MNHNY and CDR2 is SVGAGI in the germline V gene (reference sequence). The CDR3 length is 13 residues. V was trimmed by 7 bases and J by 1 base, leaving 9 bases between them. The CDR3 DNA follows: TGTGCCAGCATAGAACAGGGCACAGATACGCAGTATTTT. Its protein is CASIEQGTDTQYF.

This clone has only a few counts. The chain combines TRBV4-2 with TRBJ2-2, with D unresolved. The CDR3 is 15 residues long. Germline loops: CDR1 LGHNA, CDR2 YNFKEQ. Trimming took 0 bases from V and 6 from J, leaving 11 bases between them. The CDR3 DNA reads as TGTGCCAGCAGCCAAGATCTAGTCAGTCCCGGGGAGCTGTTTTTT. Its translation is CASSQDLVSPGELFF.